Below, one T cell receptor beta chain is given with its context. These data are taken from a study of Graves' ophthalmopathy and Graves' hyperthyroidism. In germline, CDR1 is SGHTA, CDR2 FQGNSA. There are 14 residues in the CDR3. With 1 base removed from V and 3 bases from J, the gap between germline ends came to 10 bases. Investigators amplified TCR beta CDR3 regions from RNA transcripts. Investigators did first-round RT-PCR with HTBI primers, then second-round multiplex PCR. TCRdb redid the calling of the multiplex PCR reads with MiXCR, one entry per CDR3 protein. Here the sample spans about 700,000 distinct CDR3 sequences, approximately 40% being singletons.

The receptor comes from an adult man with Graves' ophthalmopathy. This chain links TRBV7-2 with TRBJ2-7; D remains ambiguous. The sample taken for sequencing was peripheral blood. CDR3 bases: TGTGCCAGCAGCTTAGTATTCCAGGACTACGAGCAGTACTTC. As protein: CASSLVFQDYEQYF.